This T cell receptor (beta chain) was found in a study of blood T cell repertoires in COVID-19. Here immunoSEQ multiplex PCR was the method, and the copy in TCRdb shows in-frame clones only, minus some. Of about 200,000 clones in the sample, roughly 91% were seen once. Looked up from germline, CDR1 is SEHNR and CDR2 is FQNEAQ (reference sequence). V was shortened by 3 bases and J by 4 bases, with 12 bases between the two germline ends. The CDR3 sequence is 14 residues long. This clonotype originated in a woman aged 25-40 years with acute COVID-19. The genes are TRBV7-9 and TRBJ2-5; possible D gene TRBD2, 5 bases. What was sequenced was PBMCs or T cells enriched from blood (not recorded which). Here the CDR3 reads CASSFGGHGETQYF. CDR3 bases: TGTGCCAGCAGCTTTGGCGGGCACGGAGAGACCCAGTACTTC.